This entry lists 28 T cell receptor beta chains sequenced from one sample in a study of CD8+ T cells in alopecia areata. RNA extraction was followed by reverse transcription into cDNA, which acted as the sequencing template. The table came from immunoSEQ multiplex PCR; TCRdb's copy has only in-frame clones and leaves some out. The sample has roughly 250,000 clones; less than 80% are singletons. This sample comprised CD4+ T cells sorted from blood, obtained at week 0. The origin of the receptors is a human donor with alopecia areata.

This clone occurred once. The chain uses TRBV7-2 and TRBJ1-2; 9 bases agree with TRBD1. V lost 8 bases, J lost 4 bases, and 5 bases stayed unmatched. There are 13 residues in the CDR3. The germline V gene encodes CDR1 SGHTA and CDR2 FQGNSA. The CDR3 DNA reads TGTGCCAGCCACGGGACAGGGATCTATGGCTACACCTTC. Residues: CASHGTGIYGYTF.

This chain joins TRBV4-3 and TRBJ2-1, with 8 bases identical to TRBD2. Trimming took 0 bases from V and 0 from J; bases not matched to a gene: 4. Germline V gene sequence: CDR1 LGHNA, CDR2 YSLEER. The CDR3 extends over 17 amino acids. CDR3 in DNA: TGCGCCAGCAGCCAAGATACGGGGGGGAGCTCCTACAATGAGCAGTTCTTC. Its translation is CASSQDTGGSSYNEQFF.

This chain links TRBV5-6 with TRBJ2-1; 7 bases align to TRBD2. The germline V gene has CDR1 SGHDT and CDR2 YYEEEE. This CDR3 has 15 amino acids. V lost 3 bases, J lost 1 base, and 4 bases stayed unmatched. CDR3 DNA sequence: TGTGCCAGCAGCTCAGTGGGAGGGTCCTACAATGAGCAGTTCTTC. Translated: CASSSVGGSYNEQFF.

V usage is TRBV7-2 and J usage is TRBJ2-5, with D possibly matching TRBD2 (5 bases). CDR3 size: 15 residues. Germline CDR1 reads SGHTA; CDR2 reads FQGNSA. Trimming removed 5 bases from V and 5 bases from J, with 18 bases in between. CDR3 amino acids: CASSLRTSLGETQYF. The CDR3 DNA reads TGTGCCAGCAGCCTCAGGACTTCCTTGGGGGAGACCCAGTACTTC. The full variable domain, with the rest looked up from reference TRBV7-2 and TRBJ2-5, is GAGVSQSPSNKVTEKGKDVELRCDPISGHTALYWYRQSLGQGLEFLIYFQGNSAPDKSGLPSDRFSAERTGGSVSTLTIQRTQQEDSAVYLCASSLRTSLGETQYFGPGTRLLVL.

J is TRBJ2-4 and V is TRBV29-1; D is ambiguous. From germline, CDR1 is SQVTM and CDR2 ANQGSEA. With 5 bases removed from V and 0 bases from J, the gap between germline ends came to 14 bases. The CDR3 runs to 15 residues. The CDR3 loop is CSVRQAQVAKNIQYF. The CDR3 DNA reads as TGCAGCGTTCGGCAGGCTCAGGTAGCCAAAAACATTCAGTACTTC.

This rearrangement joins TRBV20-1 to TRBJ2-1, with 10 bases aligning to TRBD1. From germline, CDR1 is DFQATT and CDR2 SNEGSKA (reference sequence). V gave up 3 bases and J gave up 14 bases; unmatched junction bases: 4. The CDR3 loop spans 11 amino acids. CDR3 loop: CSARAGTGEFF. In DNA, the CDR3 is TGCAGTGCTAGGGCCGGGACAGGGGAGTTCTTC.

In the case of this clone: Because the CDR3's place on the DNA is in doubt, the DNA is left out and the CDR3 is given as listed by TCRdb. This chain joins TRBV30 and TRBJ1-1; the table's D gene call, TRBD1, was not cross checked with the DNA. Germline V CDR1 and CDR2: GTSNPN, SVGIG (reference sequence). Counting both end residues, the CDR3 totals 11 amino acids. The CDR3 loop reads CAWATGSAPFF.

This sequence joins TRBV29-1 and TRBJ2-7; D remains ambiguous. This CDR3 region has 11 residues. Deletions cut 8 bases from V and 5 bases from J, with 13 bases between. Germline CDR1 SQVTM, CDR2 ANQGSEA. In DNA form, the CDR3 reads TGCAGCCCCGTTTTCCGAGACGAGCAGTACTTC. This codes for CSPVFRDEQYF.

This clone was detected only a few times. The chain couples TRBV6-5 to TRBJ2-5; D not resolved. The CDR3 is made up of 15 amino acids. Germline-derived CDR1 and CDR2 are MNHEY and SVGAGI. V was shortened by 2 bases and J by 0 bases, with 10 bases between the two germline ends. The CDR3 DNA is TGTGCCAGCAGTTACCAAGGACCGCACCAAGAGACCCAGTACTTC. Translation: CASSYQGPHQETQYF.

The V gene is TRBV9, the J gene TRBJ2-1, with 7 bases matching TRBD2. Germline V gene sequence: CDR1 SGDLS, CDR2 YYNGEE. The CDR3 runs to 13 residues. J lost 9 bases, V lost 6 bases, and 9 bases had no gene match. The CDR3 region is CASTPGGIGEQFF. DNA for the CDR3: TGTGCCAGCACCCCCGGGGGGATCGGTGAGCAGTTCTTC.

CDR3: CASSSTGGVEKLFF. The DNA of the CDR3 is TGTGCCAGCAGCTCTACAGGGGGTGTCGAAAAACTGTTTTTT. The gene calls are TRBV7-9 and TRBJ1-4; the match to TRBD1 covers 8 bases. There are 14 residues in the CDR3. CDR1 and CDR2 from the germline V gene are SEHNR and FQNEAQ (reference sequence). The V segment lost 4 bases and the J segment 8 bases; nucleotides outside the gene matches: 6. Drawing the rest from reference TRBV7-9 and TRBJ1-4, the complete variable domain is DTGVSQNPRHKITKRGQNVTFRCDPISEHNRLYWYRQTLGQGPEFLTYFQNEAQLEKSRLLSDRFSAERPKGSFSTLEIQRTEQGDSAMYLCASSSTGGVEKLFFGSGTQLSVL.

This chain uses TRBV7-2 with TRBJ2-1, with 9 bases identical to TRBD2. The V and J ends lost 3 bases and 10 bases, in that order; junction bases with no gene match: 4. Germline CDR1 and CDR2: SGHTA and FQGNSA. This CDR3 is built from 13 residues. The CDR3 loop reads CASSLGLAQEQFF. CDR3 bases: TGTGCCAGCAGCTTGGGACTAGCCCAGGAGCAGTTCTTC. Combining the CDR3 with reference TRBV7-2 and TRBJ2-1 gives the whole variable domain GAGVSQSPSNKVTEKGKDVELRCDPISGHTALYWYRQSLGQGLEFLIYFQGNSAPDKSGLPSDRFSAERTGGSVSTLTIQRTQQEDSAVYLCASSLGLAQEQFFGPGTRLTVL.

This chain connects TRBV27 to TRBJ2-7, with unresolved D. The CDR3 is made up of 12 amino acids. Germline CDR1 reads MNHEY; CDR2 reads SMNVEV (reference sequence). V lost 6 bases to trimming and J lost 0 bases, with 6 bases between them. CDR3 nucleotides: TGTGCCAGCAGGACGAGCTCCTACGAGCAGTACTTC. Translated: CASRTSSYEQYF.

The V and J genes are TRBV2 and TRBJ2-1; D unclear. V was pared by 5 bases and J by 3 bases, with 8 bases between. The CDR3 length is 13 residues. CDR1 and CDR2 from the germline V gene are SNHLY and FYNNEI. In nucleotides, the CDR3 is TGTGCCAGCAGTCCAGACATCTACAATGAGCAGTTCTTC. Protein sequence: CASSPDIYNEQFF.

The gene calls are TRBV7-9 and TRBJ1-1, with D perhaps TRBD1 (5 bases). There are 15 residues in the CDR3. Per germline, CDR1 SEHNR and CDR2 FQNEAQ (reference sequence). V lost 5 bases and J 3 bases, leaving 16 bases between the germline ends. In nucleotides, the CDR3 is TGTGCCAGCAGCGCATTACTGGGGACCTACACTGAAGCTTTCTTT. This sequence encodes CASSALLGTYTEAFF.

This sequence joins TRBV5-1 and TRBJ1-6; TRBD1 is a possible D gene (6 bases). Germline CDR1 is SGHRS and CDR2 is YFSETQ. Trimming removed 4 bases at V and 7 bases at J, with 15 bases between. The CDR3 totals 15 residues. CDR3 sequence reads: CASSVRGGPNSPLHF. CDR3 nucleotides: TGCGCCAGCAGCGTCAGGGGCGGCCCGAATTCACCCCTCCACTTT.

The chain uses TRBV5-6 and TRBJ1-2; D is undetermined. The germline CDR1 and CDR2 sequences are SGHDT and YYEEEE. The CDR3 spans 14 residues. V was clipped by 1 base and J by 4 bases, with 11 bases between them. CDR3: CASSLPHGSYGYTF. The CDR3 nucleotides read TGTGCCAGCAGCTTGCCCCACGGGAGCTATGGCTACACCTTC.

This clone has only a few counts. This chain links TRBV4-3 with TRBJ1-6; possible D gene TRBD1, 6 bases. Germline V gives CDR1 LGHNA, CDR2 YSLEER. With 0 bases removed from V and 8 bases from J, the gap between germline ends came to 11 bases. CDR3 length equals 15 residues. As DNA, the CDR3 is TGCGCCAGCAGCCAAGATGTGAGGGGGTATTCACCCCTCCACTTT. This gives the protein CASSQDVRGYSPLHF.

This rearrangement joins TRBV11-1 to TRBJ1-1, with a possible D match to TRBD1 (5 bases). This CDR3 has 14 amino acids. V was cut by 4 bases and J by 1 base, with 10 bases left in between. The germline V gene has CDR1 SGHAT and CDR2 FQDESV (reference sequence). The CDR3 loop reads CASSSGTANTEAFF. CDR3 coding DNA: TGTGCCAGCAGCTCTGGGACGGCGAACACTGAAGCTTTCTTT.

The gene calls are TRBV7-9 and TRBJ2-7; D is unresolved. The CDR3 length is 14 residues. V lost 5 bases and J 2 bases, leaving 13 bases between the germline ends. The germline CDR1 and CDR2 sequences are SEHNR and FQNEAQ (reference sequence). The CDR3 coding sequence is TGTGCCAGCAGCACTGGACGGTCTCCCTACGAGCAGTACTTC. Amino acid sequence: CASSTGRSPYEQYF.

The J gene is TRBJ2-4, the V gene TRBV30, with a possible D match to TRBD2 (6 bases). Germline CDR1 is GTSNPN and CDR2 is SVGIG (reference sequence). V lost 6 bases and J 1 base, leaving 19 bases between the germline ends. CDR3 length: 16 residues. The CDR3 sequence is CACYPRGSGAKNIQYF. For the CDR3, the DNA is TGTGCCTGCTACCCCAGAGGGAGCGGGGCCAAAAACATTCAGTACTTC.

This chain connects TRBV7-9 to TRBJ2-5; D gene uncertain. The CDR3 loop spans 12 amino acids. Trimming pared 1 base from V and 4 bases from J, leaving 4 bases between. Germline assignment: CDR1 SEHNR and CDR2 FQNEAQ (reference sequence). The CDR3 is CASSLERETQYF. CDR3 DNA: TGTGCCAGCAGCTTAGAAAGAGAGACCCAGTACTTC.

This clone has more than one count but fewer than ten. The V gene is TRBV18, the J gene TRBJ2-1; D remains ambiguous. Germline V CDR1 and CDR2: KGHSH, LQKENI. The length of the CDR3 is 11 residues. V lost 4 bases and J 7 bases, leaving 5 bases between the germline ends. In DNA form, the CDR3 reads TGTGCCAGCTCACGTGCTAATGAGCAGTTCTTC. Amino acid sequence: CASSRANEQFF. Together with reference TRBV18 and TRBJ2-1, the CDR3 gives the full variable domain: NAGVMQNPRHLVRRRGQEARLRCSPMKGHSHVYWYRQLPEEGLKFMVYLQKENIIDESGMPKERFSAEFPKEGPSILRIQQVVRGDSAAYFCASSRANEQFFGPGTRLTVL.

Here the CDR3 reads CASSERVVGVSYEQYF. The CDR3 coding sequence is TGTGCCAGCAGTGAACGAGTAGTGGGCGTCTCCTACGAGCAGTACTTC. The chain has TRBV2 and TRBJ2-7; D is unresolved. V was clipped by 2 bases and J by 0 bases, with 14 bases between them. Germline-derived CDR1 and CDR2 are SNHLY and FYNNEI. CDR3 length equals 16 residues.

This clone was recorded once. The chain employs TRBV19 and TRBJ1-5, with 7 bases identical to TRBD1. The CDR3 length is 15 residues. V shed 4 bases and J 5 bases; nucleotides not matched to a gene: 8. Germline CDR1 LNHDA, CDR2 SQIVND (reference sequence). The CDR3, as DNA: TGTGCCAGTAGTAGGACCCGGGACAGTTATCAGCCCCAGCATTTT. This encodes CASSRTRDSYQPQHF.

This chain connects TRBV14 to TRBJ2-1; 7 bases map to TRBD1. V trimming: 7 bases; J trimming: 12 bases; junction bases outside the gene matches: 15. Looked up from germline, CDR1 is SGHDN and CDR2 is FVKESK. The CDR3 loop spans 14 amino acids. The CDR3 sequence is CASNRKGQLPWQFF. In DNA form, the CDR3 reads TGTGCCAGCAACCGAAAGGGACAGCTCCCTTGGCAGTTCTTC.

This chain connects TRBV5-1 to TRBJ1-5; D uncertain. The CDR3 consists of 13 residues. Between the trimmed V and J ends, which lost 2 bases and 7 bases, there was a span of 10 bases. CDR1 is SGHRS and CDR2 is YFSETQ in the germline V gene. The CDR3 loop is CASSLSASQPQHF. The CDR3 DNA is TGCGCCAGCAGCTTAAGTGCAAGCCAGCCCCAGCATTTT.

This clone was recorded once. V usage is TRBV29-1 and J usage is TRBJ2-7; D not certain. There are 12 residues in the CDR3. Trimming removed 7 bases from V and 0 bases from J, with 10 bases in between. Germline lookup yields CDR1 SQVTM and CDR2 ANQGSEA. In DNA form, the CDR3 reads TGCAGCGCCGTTACAGTCTCCTACGAGCAGTACTTC. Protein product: CSAVTVSYEQYF.